This is a list of T cell receptor beta chains from one sample in a study of identical twins. A single record per CDR3 protein comes from TCRdb applying MiXCR to the 5' RACE reads. The data contain hundreds of thousands of distinct CDR3 sequences, over 20% of them singletons. These same data were also listed under a study on T cells expressing NK-cell markers.

Material: PBMCs. These receptors all come from a woman under 30 in good health. The CDR3 runs from the conserved cysteine through the conserved F or W. The D gene is left open where the match is weak. Expanded clones get a size class; other rows say once, few or many, or leave the size out.

>TRBJ1-1|TRBD1|TRBV12-3/TRBV12-4|few
CASSFGRGLDTEAFF
TGTGCCAGCAGTTTTGGCAGGGGGTTGGACACTGAAGCTTTCTTT
>TRBJ1-5|TRBD1|TRBV12-3/TRBV12-4|many
CASRGQGVNQPQHF
TGTGCCAGCAGGGGACAGGGCGTGAATCAGCCCCAGCATTTT
>TRBJ2-1|.|TRBV19|few
CASSIDHGVYNEQFF
TGTGCCAGTAGTATAGATCACGGGGTCTACAATGAGCAGTTCTTC
>TRBJ1-1|.|TRBV12-3/TRBV12-4|many
CASSTRTVTEAFF
TGTGCCAGCAGCACACGGACAGTAACTGAAGCTTTCTTT
>TRBJ2-7|.|TRBV20-1|few
CSASPLGGATYEQYF
TGCAGTGCTAGCCCCCTGGGGGGGGCCACCTACGAGCAGTACTTC
>TRBJ1-2|.|TRBV29-1|.
CSDSDRIDGYTF
TGCAGCGATTCCGACAGAATCGATGGCTACACCTTC
>TRBJ2-3|.|TRBV12-3/TRBV12-4|few
CASRGGFADTQYF
TGTGCCAGCAGGGGGGGATTTGCAGATACGCAGTATTTT
>TRBJ2-3|.|TRBV20-1|.
CSARIGVTADTQYF
TGCAGTGCTAGAATTGGTGTGACCGCAGATACGCAGTATTTT
>TRBJ2-7|TRBD2|TRBV6-5|.
CASSYAGVGDNEQYF
TGTGCCAGCAGTTACGCGGGAGTGGGGGATAACGAGCAGTACTTC
>TRBJ2-7|.|TRBV25-1|.
CASRKKGLSDEQYF
TGTGCCAGCCGAAAGAAGGGGCTTTCAGACGAGCAGTACTTC
>TRBJ2-3|.|TRBV29-1|many
CSVLNLGGLDTQYF
TGCAGCGTTCTCAACCTAGGAGGGCTGGATACGCAGTATTTT
>TRBJ2-5|TRBD2|TRBV20-1|few
CSARDGTSAQETQYF
TGCAGTGCTAGAGATGGGACTAGCGCCCAAGAGACCCAGTACTTC
>TRBJ1-2|TRBD1|TRBV10-3|few
CAISNGQEEVTYGYTF
TGTGCCATCAGTAACGGACAGGAAGAAGTTACCTATGGCTACACCTTC
>TRBJ2-1|TRBD2|TRBV25-1|.
CASSRAGGNNEQFF
TGTGCCAGCAGCCGGGCGGGGGGAAACAATGAGCAGTTCTTC
>TRBJ2-3|.|TRBV4-2|.
CASSQSGVSTDTQYF
TGTGCCAGCAGCCAATCGGGGGTTAGCACAGATACGCAGTATTTT
>TRBJ2-1|TRBD2|TRBV11-2|few
CASSRSKASGRVSSYNEQFF
TGTGCCAGCAGCCGATCTAAAGCGAGCGGGAGGGTGAGCTCCTACAATGAGCAGTTCTTC
>TRBJ2-1|TRBD2|TRBV4-1|few
CASSQAREPYNEQFF
TGCGCCAGCAGCCAAGCGCGGGAGCCCTACAATGAGCAGTTCTTC
>TRBJ2-1|TRBD1|TRBV25-1|.
CASSEGTGPNEQFF
TGTGCCAGCAGTGAAGGGACAGGTCCCAATGAGCAGTTCTTC
>TRBJ2-7|.|TRBV6-5|.
CASSYRDIYEQYF
TGTGCCAGCAGTTATCGGGACATTTACGAGCAGTACTTC
>TRBJ2-2|TRBD1|TRBV5-1|many
CASSYGTGIGELFF
TGCGCCAGCAGCTACGGGACAGGGATCGGGGAGCTGTTTTTT
>TRBJ2-7|.|TRBV25-1|.
CASSEWWSGSDEQYF
TGTGCCAGCAGTGAGTGGTGGAGTGGAAGCGACGAGCAGTACTTC
>TRBJ1-1|.|TRBV12-3/TRBV12-4|many
CASSRGEGKAFF
TGTGCCAGCAGCCGGGGGGAGGGGAAAGCTTTCTTT
>TRBJ1-5|.|TRBV12-3/TRBV12-4|many
CASSASHQPQHF
TGTGCCAGCAGCGCGTCTCATCAGCCCCAGCATTTT
>TRBJ2-7|TRBD1|TRBV9|.
CASSPTGDLLDEQYF
TGTGCCAGCAGCCCGACAGGGGACCTATTAGACGAGCAGTACTTC
>TRBJ1-1|.|TRBV10-1|.
CASSLGTGTVAFF
TGCGCCAGCAGCCTCGGTACAGGGACTGTAGCTTTCTTT
>TRBJ2-7|.|TRBV7-2|many
CASSLPSYEQYF
TGTGCCAGCAGCTTACCTAGCTACGAGCAGTACTTC
>TRBJ2-5|TRBD2|TRBV11-3|.
CASSSRGSGAETQYF
TGTGCCAGCAGCTCCCGAGGTAGCGGGGCAGAGACCCAGTACTTC
>TRBJ2-5|TRBD2|TRBV11-2|few
CASSLVLGLAGGQETQYF
TGTGCCAGCAGCTTAGTCTTAGGACTAGCGGGAGGGCAAGAGACCCAGTACTTC
>TRBJ2-3|.|TRBV7-9|few
CASSLKRVADTQYF
TGTGCCAGCAGCCTAAAGCGGGTGGCAGATACGCAGTATTTT
>TRBJ1-1|TRBD1|TRBV5-1|.
CASSPGQEGTEAFF
TGCGCCAGCAGCCCTGGACAGGAGGGGACTGAAGCTTTCTTT
>TRBJ1-4|.|TRBV7-9|.
CASSLGGTLFF
TGTGCCAGCAGCTTAGGTGGGACCCTGTTTTTT
>TRBJ2-3|TRBD2|TRBV5-1|.
CASRAPGTSSSSQDTQYF
TGCGCCAGCAGAGCACCCGGGACTAGCTCATCTAGTCAAGATACGCAGTATTTT
>TRBJ2-1|.|TRBV20-1|many
CSARDRPGVGNEQFF
TGCAGTGCTAGAGATCGACCGGGAGTTGGTAATGAGCAGTTCTTC
>TRBJ2-5|.|TRBV20-1|.
CSATPIRETQYF
TGCAGTGCTACCCCGATTCGGGAGACCCAGTACTTC
>TRBJ1-1|.|TRBV20-1|few
CSARDIGVNTEAFF
TGCAGTGCTAGAGATATCGGGGTGAACACTGAAGCTTTCTTT
>TRBJ2-1|.|TRBV12-3/TRBV12-4|few
CASGWALYNEQFF
TGTGCCAGCGGATGGGCCCTCTACAATGAGCAGTTCTTC